This TCR beta chain emerged from a study of T cells in localized non-small cell lung cancer. Germline V gene data show CDR1 as SNHLY and CDR2 as FYNNEI. There are 16 residues in the CDR3. V lost 7 bases and J lost 0; bases outside the gene matches: 9. The protocol was immunoSEQ multiplex PCR, while the TCRdb copy is restricted to in-frame clones and leaves out a portion. The sample includes about 72,000 clones, about 81% of them seen just once. The chain has TRBV2 and TRBJ2-1; 7 bases match TRBD2. This specimen consisted of peripheral blood, obtained before any cancer treatment. The source of this sequence is a female donor at least 60 years old with stage I lung adenocarcinoma. The CDR3 nucleotides read TGTGCCAGCAAGTACGCGGGAGTCGGCTCCTACAATGAGCAGTTCTTC. Its translation is CASKYAGVGSYNEQFF.